This is a list of T cell receptor beta chains from one sample in a study of blood T cell repertoires in COVID-19. TCRdb's copy holds only in-frame clones and misses some; the assay was immunoSEQ multiplex PCR. The repertoire consists of over 200,000 clones, with approximately 84% occurring once and the leading ten covering about 1.9%. The sequenced sample consisted of peripheral blood. The receptor source for this set is a man aged 35 to 55 with active or convalescent COVID-19. Both conserved end residues are part of each CDR3. Each record gives: D gene, clone size, J gene, V gene, CDR3 DNA, CDR3 protein. A D gene is named only where the DNA matches it firmly. Clone size is not always given. Where it is, it says once, few, many or a class for expanded clones.

d_gene: NA
abundance: NA
j_gene: TRBJ1-2
v_gene: TRBV7-9
CDR3nt: TGTGCCAGCAGCTTAGGCCAAAGCGGGGGGAACTATGGCTACACCTTC
CDR3aa: CASSLGQSGGNYGYTF

d_gene: NA
abundance: NA
j_gene: TRBJ1-1
v_gene: TRBV5-1
CDR3nt: TGCGCCAGCAGCTTGAACGGGGGTTACACTGAAGCTTTCTTT
CDR3aa: CASSLNGGYTEAFF

d_gene: TRBD2
abundance: NA
j_gene: TRBJ2-5
v_gene: TRBV5-4
CDR3nt: TGTGCCAGCAGCCCCTGGACTAGCGGGAGGGAAGAGACCCAGTACTTC
CDR3aa: CASSPWTSGREETQYF

d_gene: NA
abundance: NA
j_gene: TRBJ1-3
v_gene: TRBV28
CDR3nt: TGTGCCAGCAGCACCTTCACTCCCGGAGGCAGACGGATGGGCGGAAACACCATATATTTT
CDR3aa: CASSTFTPGGRRMGGNTIYF

d_gene: NA
abundance: once
j_gene: TRBJ1-2
v_gene: TRBV7-9
CDR3nt: TGTGCCAGCAGCCTTTTCGCAATTAAGGGGAGCTACACCTTC
CDR3aa: CASSLFAIKGSYTF

d_gene: NA
abundance: NA
j_gene: TRBJ2-3
v_gene: TRBV9
CDR3nt: TGTGCCAGCAGCCCGACGGGGGATACGCAGTATTTT
CDR3aa: CASSPTGDTQYF

d_gene: TRBD1
abundance: NA
j_gene: TRBJ2-7
v_gene: TRBV18
CDR3nt: TGTGCCAGCTCCCGGGACAGAGTTACCTACGAGCAGTACTTC
CDR3aa: CASSRDRVTYEQYF

d_gene: NA
abundance: NA
j_gene: TRBJ1-6
v_gene: TRBV5-4
CDR3nt: TGTGCCAGCAGTTCCGGCCGGGCAGGGATAGGTTCACCCCTCCACTTT
CDR3aa: CASSSGRAGIGSPLHF

d_gene: NA
abundance: NA
j_gene: TRBJ2-1
v_gene: TRBV5-5
CDR3nt: TGTGCCAGCAGCTTGGGGACAGTCAATGAGCAGTTCTTC
CDR3aa: CASSLGTVNEQFF

d_gene: NA
abundance: NA
j_gene: TRBJ2-1
v_gene: TRBV24-1
CDR3nt: TGTGCCACCAGTGACTCGACAGAGAATGAGCAGTTCTTC
CDR3aa: CATSDSTENEQFF

d_gene: NA
abundance: NA
j_gene: TRBJ2-3
v_gene: TRBV28
CDR3nt: TGTGCCAGCAGGACCCAAGGGGGCACAGATACGCAGTATTTT
CDR3aa: CASRTQGGTDTQYF

d_gene: TRBD1
abundance: NA
j_gene: TRBJ1-6
v_gene: TRBV10-3
CDR3nt: TGTGCCATCAGTGAGTCGAAGCAGGGGGTTTCCTATAATTCACCCCTCCACTTT
CDR3aa: CAISESKQGVSYNSPLHF

d_gene: TRBD1
abundance: NA
j_gene: TRBJ2-1
v_gene: TRBV6-5
CDR3nt: TGTGCCAGCAGTTACTCTGGTGGCAGGGGGAATGAGCAGTTCTTC
CDR3aa: CASSYSGGRGNEQFF

d_gene: NA
abundance: NA
j_gene: TRBJ1-5
v_gene: TRBV6-6
CDR3nt: TGTGCCAGCAGCCTTACCCGGGATAGCAATCAGCCCCAGCATTTT
CDR3aa: CASSLTRDSNQPQHF

d_gene: NA
abundance: once
j_gene: TRBJ2-1
v_gene: TRBV11-2
CDR3nt: TGTGCCAGCAGCCTCGCGCATTACAATGAGCAGTTCTTC
CDR3aa: CASSLAHYNEQFF

d_gene: NA
abundance: once
j_gene: TRBJ1-1
v_gene: TRBV28
CDR3nt: TGTGCCAGCCAACGGGACACCCAAGCTTTCTTT
CDR3aa: CASQRDTQAFF

d_gene: NA
abundance: NA
j_gene: TRBJ2-2
v_gene: TRBV28
CDR3nt: TGTGCCAGCAGTTTAGGAGGCCAGGGGAAATACGGGGAGCTGTTTTTT
CDR3aa: CASSLGGQGKYGELFF

d_gene: NA
abundance: once
j_gene: TRBJ2-3
v_gene: TRBV12-3/TRBV12-4
CDR3nt: TGTGCCAGCAGTGTAGTAACAGATACGCAGTATTTT
CDR3aa: CASSVVTDTQYF

d_gene: NA
abundance: few
j_gene: TRBJ1-2
v_gene: TRBV2
CDR3nt: TGTGCCAGCTCTGCAGACTGGCCCTCAGGCTACACCTTC
CDR3aa: CASSADWPSGYTF

d_gene: TRBD1
abundance: NA
j_gene: TRBJ1-1
v_gene: TRBV28
CDR3nt: TGTGCCAGCAGTTTACCGGGACAGGATTTGAACACTGAAGCTTTCTTT
CDR3aa: CASSLPGQDLNTEAFF

d_gene: NA
abundance: NA
j_gene: TRBJ2-1
v_gene: TRBV7-2
CDR3nt: TGTGCCAGCAGCGTTCGGGCCTACAATGAGCAGTTCTTC
CDR3aa: CASSVRAYNEQFF

d_gene: NA
abundance: NA
j_gene: TRBJ1-5
v_gene: TRBV7-9
CDR3nt: TGTGCCAGCACCTCATCCCGCTGGCAGGGCACCTATCAGCCCCAGCATTTT
CDR3aa: CASTSSRWQGTYQPQHF

d_gene: NA
abundance: NA
j_gene: TRBJ1-5
v_gene: TRBV10-2
CDR3nt: TGCGCCAGCAGTGAGTACTACGCGAGTGTAGAAAATCAGCCCCAGCATTTT
CDR3aa: CASSEYYASVENQPQHF

d_gene: TRBD1
abundance: NA
j_gene: TRBJ1-2
v_gene: TRBV30
CDR3nt: TGTGCCTGGAGGGACAGGGGTGTGGTCTATGGCTACACCTTC
CDR3aa: CAWRDRGVVYGYTF

d_gene: TRBD2
abundance: NA
j_gene: TRBJ2-7
v_gene: TRBV27
CDR3nt: TGTGCCAGCAGTTTGGCCGGACTAGCGGTCGGCGAGCAGTACTTC
CDR3aa: CASSLAGLAVGEQYF

d_gene: TRBD2
abundance: NA
j_gene: TRBJ2-1
v_gene: TRBV11-1
CDR3nt: TGTGCCAGCACCCACCAAGGGAGCAGCGGGAGGAGGGAGCAGTTCTTC
CDR3aa: CASTHQGSSGRREQFF

d_gene: TRBD1
abundance: NA
j_gene: TRBJ2-7
v_gene: TRBV5-1
CDR3nt: TGCGCCAGCAGCTTCTGGACAGGGGGTTCCTACGAGCAGTACTTC
CDR3aa: CASSFWTGGSYEQYF

d_gene: NA
abundance: NA
j_gene: TRBJ2-1
v_gene: TRBV4-1
CDR3nt: TGCGCCAGCAGCCAAGATTCGGGGGGCGGGAGCTCCTACAATGAGCAGTTCTTC
CDR3aa: CASSQDSGGGSSYNEQFF

d_gene: NA
abundance: few
j_gene: TRBJ2-7
v_gene: TRBV28
CDR3nt: TGTGCCAGCAGTTTCCAGGGAACCGGTATCTACGAGCAGTACTTC
CDR3aa: CASSFQGTGIYEQYF

d_gene: TRBD1
abundance: NA
j_gene: TRBJ2-7
v_gene: TRBV5-6
CDR3nt: TGTGCCAGCAGCTTACGCTGGGACAGGGCGGACGAGCAGTACTTC
CDR3aa: CASSLRWDRADEQYF

d_gene: TRBD2
abundance: NA
j_gene: TRBJ2-7
v_gene: TRBV2
CDR3nt: TGTGCCAGCAGACGGACTAGCGGGAGAGGTTATGGCGAGCAGTACTTC
CDR3aa: CASRRTSGRGYGEQYF

d_gene: NA
abundance: NA
j_gene: TRBJ1-4
v_gene: TRBV11-2
CDR3nt: TGTGCCAGCAGCTCGGGCCTGCGACTAGAAAAACTGTTTTTT
CDR3aa: CASSSGLRLEKLFF

d_gene: NA
abundance: few
j_gene: TRBJ1-1
v_gene: TRBV4-1
CDR3nt: TGCGCCAGCAGCCAAGATCGGGGCGGGATGGCAGCTTTCTTT
CDR3aa: CASSQDRGGMAAFF

d_gene: TRBD1
abundance: NA
j_gene: TRBJ1-6
v_gene: TRBV27
CDR3nt: TGTGCCAGCAGTCCGAAGGACAGGGGGAATAATTCACCCCTCCACTTT
CDR3aa: CASSPKDRGNNSPLHF

d_gene: NA
abundance: NA
j_gene: TRBJ2-6
v_gene: TRBV2
CDR3nt: TGTGCCAGCAGTGAAGGGTTGACAGGCCACTCTGGGGCCAACGTCCTGACTTTC
CDR3aa: CASSEGLTGHSGANVLTF

d_gene: NA
abundance: few
j_gene: TRBJ1-6
v_gene: TRBV18
CDR3nt: TGTGCCAGCTCACCTTCCGGGGTGATCAATTCACCCCTCCACTTT
CDR3aa: CASSPSGVINSPLHF

d_gene: TRBD1
abundance: NA
j_gene: TRBJ2-3
v_gene: TRBV27
CDR3nt: TGTGCCAGCAGTTACCATCTTACGGGACAGGCAACAGATACGCAGTATTTT
CDR3aa: CASSYHLTGQATDTQYF

d_gene: NA
abundance: NA
j_gene: TRBJ1-2
v_gene: TRBV28
CDR3nt: TGTGCCAGCAGTTTACTACATCCAGGACTGAGATCTTATGGCTACACCTTC
CDR3aa: CASSLLHPGLRSYGYTF

d_gene: NA
abundance: NA
j_gene: TRBJ2-5
v_gene: TRBV11-2
CDR3nt: TGTGCCAGCAGCTCCTGGGGGGGCGAGACCCAGTACTTC
CDR3aa: CASSSWGGETQYF

d_gene: NA
abundance: NA
j_gene: TRBJ1-3
v_gene: TRBV4-2
CDR3nt: TGTGCCAGCAGCCAAGAGTACAAACAGGGCTCTGGAAACACCATATATTTT
CDR3aa: CASSQEYKQGSGNTIYF

d_gene: NA
abundance: NA
j_gene: TRBJ1-1
v_gene: TRBV13
CDR3nt: TGTGCCAGCAGCTTAGGATCGGGGTTCACTGAAGCTTTCTTT
CDR3aa: CASSLGSGFTEAFF

d_gene: TRBD1
abundance: NA
j_gene: TRBJ1-1
v_gene: TRBV19
CDR3nt: TGTGCCAGTAGTCTACAGGGGACACTCACTGAAGCTTTCTTT
CDR3aa: CASSLQGTLTEAFF

d_gene: NA
abundance: NA
j_gene: TRBJ2-3
v_gene: TRBV5-1
CDR3nt: TGCGCCAGCAGCCCCCTTAGGGGAGGAACAGATACGCAGTATTTT
CDR3aa: CASSPLRGGTDTQYF

d_gene: NA
abundance: NA
j_gene: TRBJ1-2
v_gene: TRBV29-1
CDR3nt: TGCAGCGTCGAATCAGGGGCGGATAACTATGGCTACACCTTC
CDR3aa: CSVESGADNYGYTF

d_gene: TRBD2
abundance: once
j_gene: TRBJ2-1
v_gene: TRBV3-1/TRBV3-2
CDR3nt: TGTGCCAGCAGCCCTCTAGCGGGGGCATACAATGAGCAGTTCTTC
CDR3aa: CASSPLAGAYNEQFF

d_gene: NA
abundance: NA
j_gene: TRBJ2-6
v_gene: TRBV10-3
CDR3nt: TGTGCCATCAGTCCCAGGGTGAGCTCTGGGGCCAACGTCCTGACTTTC
CDR3aa: CAISPRVSSGANVLTF

d_gene: NA
abundance: few
j_gene: TRBJ1-2
v_gene: TRBV28
CDR3nt: TGTGCCAGCAGTTTCACAGGGCAGGTTTATGGCTACACCTTC
CDR3aa: CASSFTGQVYGYTF

d_gene: NA
abundance: NA
j_gene: TRBJ1-2
v_gene: TRBV29-1
CDR3nt: TGCAGCGTTGTGCTCAGTAACTATGGCTACACCTTC
CDR3aa: CSVVLSNYGYTF

d_gene: TRBD1
abundance: NA
j_gene: TRBJ2-3
v_gene: TRBV27
CDR3nt: TGTGCCAGCAGTTTACCATGGACAGGGGTAATCCCAGATACGCAGTATTTT
CDR3aa: CASSLPWTGVIPDTQYF

d_gene: NA
abundance: NA
j_gene: TRBJ1-4
v_gene: TRBV2
CDR3nt: TGTGCCAGCAGTGAGAGGAAGGCGGGTAATGAAAAACTGTTTTTT
CDR3aa: CASSERKAGNEKLFF

d_gene: NA
abundance: NA
j_gene: TRBJ2-2
v_gene: TRBV5-1
CDR3nt: TGCGCCAGCAGCCAACAGGGTTTAGCCGGGGAGCTGTTTTTT
CDR3aa: CASSQQGLAGELFF

d_gene: TRBD1
abundance: NA
j_gene: TRBJ1-2
v_gene: TRBV9
CDR3nt: TGTGCCAGCAGCGTAGAGGCGACAGGGACCAACTATGGCTACACCTTC
CDR3aa: CASSVEATGTNYGYTF

d_gene: TRBD2
abundance: NA
j_gene: TRBJ2-5
v_gene: TRBV10-2
CDR3nt: TGCGCCAGCAGTGCCGTCGGGGGGGTTAGAGAGACCCAGTACTTC
CDR3aa: CASSAVGGVRETQYF

d_gene: TRBD2
abundance: NA
j_gene: TRBJ2-1
v_gene: TRBV7-9
CDR3nt: TGTGCCAGCTTAAGGAGCGGGGGGGATGAGCAGTTCTTC
CDR3aa: CASLRSGGDEQFF